One and the same sample provided the 18 T cell receptor beta chains below, sequenced in a study of technical replicates of blood from several donors. The method was immunoSEQ multiplex PCR; TCRdb's version includes in-frame clones alone and lacks a portion of them. The sample comprises approximately 88,000 clones, just over 95% of which are singletons, and about 0.3% rests with the top ten. Material for sequencing was T cells isolated from PBMCs. These TCRs come from a human donor in good health.

The chain has TRBV7-3 and TRBJ2-1, with D possibly TRBD1 on 6 matching bases. The V end was cut by 3 bases, the J end by 5 bases, with 11 bases between. The CDR3 totals 14 residues. Germline V gives CDR1 SGHTA, CDR2 FQGTGA. This chain's CDR3 is CASSLVGGDNEQFF. The CDR3 coding sequence is TGTGCCAGCAGCTTGGTAGGGGGTGACAATGAGCAGTTCTTC.

This clone has just one count. The chain couples TRBV5-1 to TRBJ2-3; the D gene is possibly TRBD1 (6 bases). Germline V gives CDR1 SGHRS, CDR2 YFSETQ. Trimming left V 0 bases short and J 2 bases short, with 7 bases between. This CDR3 is 14 amino acids long. The CDR3 nucleotides read TGCGCCAGCAGCTTGGGGACAGTCACAGATACGCAGTATTTT. Translated, it gives CASSLGTVTDTQYF.

This clone is a singleton in its sample. One end of the junction is discordant with germline, which a read error may explain. This chain joins TRBV10-1 and TRBJ2-3, with a weak D call TRBD2 (6 bases). CDR1 WNHNN and CDR2 SYGVQD come from the germline V gene (reference sequence). This CDR3 spans 12 amino acids. The CDR3 DNA reads TGCGCCAGCAGTACTAGCACTGATACGCAGTATTTT. As protein: CASSTSTDTQYF.

This chain links TRBV2 with TRBJ1-1, with 8 nucleotides matching TRBD1. The CDR3 extends over 15 amino acids. Germline-derived CDR1 and CDR2 are SNHLY and FYNNEI. V shed 3 bases, J shed 0 bases, and the junction held 3 bases outside the gene matches. CDR3 loop: CASSEDRAVNTEAFF. In DNA, the CDR3 is TGTGCCAGCAGTGAGGACAGGGCGGTGAACACTGAAGCTTTCTTT.

In nucleotides, the CDR3 is TGTGCCAGCAGGCCCGGGGTCTACACCGGGGAGCTGTTTTTT. This encodes CASRPGVYTGELFF. The rearrangement uses TRBV7-2 and TRBJ2-2; possibly TRBD2 for D (5 bases). V was pared by 6 bases and J by 3 bases, with 11 bases between. Germline lookup yields CDR1 SGHTA and CDR2 FQGNSA. The CDR3 has 14 amino acids.

The genes are TRBV4-1 and TRBJ1-1, with 11 bases aligning to TRBD1. Looked up from germline, CDR1 is MGHRA and CDR2 is YSYEKL. The V gene end was trimmed by 4 bases and the J gene end by 5 bases; junction bases not matched to a gene: 6. The CDR3 length is 15 residues. The CDR3 DNA follows: TGCGCCAGCAGCCTAGGACAGGGGGCCTATACTGAAGCTTTCTTT. Its translation is CASSLGQGAYTEAFF.

This clone has only one observation. The chain recombines TRBV27 with TRBJ1-2; D remains ambiguous. V lost 2 bases to trimming and J lost 2 bases, with 6 bases between them. Germline CDR1 reads MNHEY; CDR2 reads SMNVEV (reference sequence). There are 13 residues in the CDR3. CDR3 sequence: CASSLRGNYGYTF. CDR3 bases: TGTGCCAGCAGTTTAAGAGGGAACTATGGCTACACCTTC.

J is TRBJ1-1 and V is TRBV15; TRBD1 is a possible D gene (5 bases). The V gene lost 6 bases and the J gene lost 5 bases, with 13 bases spanning the gap. The CDR3 length is 13 residues. Germline CDR1 is LNHNV and CDR2 is YYDKDF (reference sequence). This CDR3 is CATRLGARTEAFF. In DNA, the CDR3 is TGTGCCACCAGGCTAGGGGCTCGGACTGAAGCTTTCTTT.

CDR3 DNA: TGCGCCAGCACATTATCCGGACTAGCGGGAGTCGAAGATACGCAGTATTTT. Its translation is CASTLSGLAGVEDTQYF. This chain connects TRBV4-1 to TRBJ2-3; 13 bases fit TRBD2. The CDR3 is 17 residues long. The V gene's germline CDR1 is MGHRA and CDR2 YSYEKL. V shed 7 bases, J shed 5 bases, and the junction held 12 bases outside the gene matches.

The J gene is TRBJ1-1, the V gene TRBV28; D gene ambiguous. This CDR3 has 14 amino acids. V lost 7 bases, J lost 0 bases, and 12 bases lay in between. Germline V gives CDR1 MDHEN, CDR2 SYDVKM. In DNA form, the CDR3 reads TGTGCCAGCACCCTAGGTACCATGAACACTGAAGCTTTCTTT. It codes for CASTLGTMNTEAFF.

V is TRBV19 and J is TRBJ1-2, with TRBD1 matching over 9 bases. The ends lost 9 bases at V and 6 bases at J; junction bases unmatched: 11. The CDR3 runs to 14 residues. CDR1 and CDR2 from the germline V gene are LNHDA and SQIVND (reference sequence). The CDR3 region has the DNA TGTGCCAGCGCCTTACAGGGGGCTAAAGATGGCTACACCTTC. Protein: CASALQGAKDGYTF.

V gene TRBV6-5 combines with J gene TRBJ1-1; 7 bases match TRBD1. The germline V gene has CDR1 MNHEY and CDR2 SVGAGI. This CDR3 is 14 amino acids long. V lost 4 bases to trimming and J lost 3 bases; unmatched junction nucleotides: 5. The CDR3 bases are TGTGCCAGCAGTTCCCGGGACAGTTACACTGAAGCTTTCTTT. Protein: CASSSRDSYTEAFF.

The CDR3, as DNA: TGCGCCAGCAGCCCGGGTAGCGGGAGGTACCAAGAGACCCAGTACTTC. Amino acids: CASSPGSGRYQETQYF. The chain uses TRBV4-1 and TRBJ2-5; 10 positions agree with TRBD2. Losses at the gene ends were 4 bases for V and 0 bases for J; bases not matched to a gene: 5. The CDR3 runs 16 residues. Per germline, CDR1 MGHRA and CDR2 YSYEKL.

The chain employs TRBV20-1 and TRBJ1-2; possibly TRBD1 for D (5 bases). The CDR3 has 10 amino acids. The germline CDR1 and CDR2 sequences are DFQATT and SNEGSKA (reference sequence). Trimming stripped 4 bases from V and 8 bases from J, with 8 bases between. CDR3: CSATQGGYTF. CDR3 DNA sequence: TGCAGTGCTACCCAGGGCGGCTACACCTTC.

The V gene is TRBV6-5, the J gene TRBJ2-5; the match to TRBD1 covers 7 bases. This CDR3 is built from 14 residues. Unmatched junction bases numbered 11, after V lost 8 bases and J lost 5 bases. Germline lookup yields CDR1 MNHEY and CDR2 SVGAGI. As DNA, the CDR3 is TGTGCCAGCGCCAGGACAGGAGTATTGGAGACCCAGTACTTC. It translates to CASARTGVLETQYF.

The chain is built from TRBV5-1 and TRBJ2-1, with 7 nucleotides matching TRBD2. The germline gives CDR1 SGHRS, CDR2 YFSETQ. The CDR3 is 15 residues long. V lost 3 bases, J lost 2 bases, and 5 bases stayed unmatched. The CDR3 loop is CASSYSSGPYNEQFF. The CDR3 coding sequence is TGCGCCAGCAGCTATTCTAGCGGTCCCTACAATGAGCAGTTCTTC.

J is TRBJ1-1 and V is TRBV4-3, with a tentative D call TRBD1 (5 bases). Trimming shortened V by 0 bases and J by 2 bases, and 10 bases separated the two germline ends. The CDR3 is 15 residues long. Germline V lookup: CDR1 LGHNA, CDR2 YSLEER. Here the CDR3 reads CASSQEQGLNTEAFF. As DNA, the CDR3 is TGCGCCAGCAGCCAAGAGCAGGGACTTAACACTGAAGCTTTCTTT.

The chain employs TRBV10-3 and TRBJ2-7; D perhaps matches TRBD2 (5 bases). Trimming left V 6 bases short and J 5 bases short, with 26 bases between. The CDR3 has 17 residues. The germline V gene encodes CDR1 ENHRY and CDR2 SYGVKD. The CDR3: CAISEGENGQVWDEQYF. CDR3 bases: TGTGCCATCAGCGAGGGAGAAAACGGTCAAGTTTGGGACGAGCAGTACTTC.